The 2 T cell receptor beta chains reported below all come from one sample, sequenced in a study of shared clonotypes between healthy human individuals. TCRdb keeps only in-frame clones here, not all; method: immunoSEQ multiplex PCR. The sample shows some 1,600,000 clones, approximately 98% of them seen only once. Sequences were obtained from naive CD4+ T cells sorted from blood. Subset in this sample: CD45RA+ positively selected. These receptor sequences come from a man aged 25-45 years in good health.

The chain uses TRBV5-4 and TRBJ2-5; 7 bases match TRBD2. V shed 0 bases, J shed 4 bases, and the junction held 6 bases outside the gene matches. The length of the CDR3 is 15 residues. CDR1 and CDR2 from the germline V gene are SGHNT and YYREEE (reference sequence). The CDR3: CASSLAGGSRETQYF. CDR3 coding DNA: TGTGCCAGCAGCTTGGCCGGCGGGAGTAGAGAGACCCAGTACTTC.

The V gene is TRBV2, the J gene TRBJ2-3; D remains unclear. V was trimmed by 7 bases and J by 1 base, leaving 18 bases between them. Germline CDR1 and CDR2: SNHLY and FYNNEI. The length of the CDR3 is 16 residues. CDR3: CASTTTTQSGTDTQYF. CDR3 nucleotides: TGTGCCAGCACCACAACTACACAGTCTGGCACAGATACGCAGTATTTT.